This T cell receptor beta chain was retrieved from a study of blood T cell repertoires in COVID-19. In the study overall: The United States, Italy and Spain supplied acute and convalescent COVID-19 samples. Sources were T cells, B-cell-depleted T cells, or PBMCs; the material itself was cDNA or gDNA.

How the authors handled the data: Estimation of nucleated cell counts relied on the amplification of reference gene primers. The assay was immunoSEQ multiplex PCR, and TCRdb's table has in-frame clones only and misses some. That table gives V, J and clone size, and the DNA gave D and trimming. The repertoire holds roughly 250,000 clones, with roughly 86% as singletons. With V trimmed by 5 bases and J by 2 bases, 6 bases remained unmatched. The CDR3 contains 14 residues. From germline, CDR1 is SEHNR and CDR2 FQNEAQ (reference sequence). This clone showed up just a few times. Source material: peripheral blood. The sequence was obtained from a man in his forties or fifties who had recovered from COVID-19. The chain couples TRBV7-9 to TRBJ2-7, with 7 positions matching TRBD1. DNA for the CDR3: TGTGCCAGCAGCCCTCACAGGGGAACCTACGAGCAGTACTTC. Translation gives CASSPHRGTYEQYF.